Presented here are 26 T cell receptor beta chains from one specimen sequenced in a study of shared clonotypes between healthy human individuals. TCRdb's copy holds only in-frame clones and misses some; the assay was immunoSEQ multiplex PCR. The sample includes around 530,000 clones, just over 75% seen only once; the top ten take 12%. The sequenced sample consisted of PBMCs. The receptors come from a woman aged 40-49 years in good health. Some clones in this sample may be carry-over from other donors' samples.

Details on this clone: The same CDR3 arises from other DNA sequences in this sample as well. J is TRBJ1-1 and V is TRBV30; D is perhaps TRBD1 (5 bases). Germline V CDR1 and CDR2: GTSNPN, SVGIG (reference sequence). The CDR3 runs to 11 residues. The CDR3 nucleotides read TGTGCTTGGGGCCGTGGCGCGGCAGCTTTCTTT. Translating it yields CAWGRGAAAFF.

J is TRBJ2-5 and V is TRBV5-6; tentatively, D is TRBD1 (5 bases). CDR1 SGHDT and CDR2 YYEEEE come from the germline V gene. V was shortened by 0 bases and J by 2 bases, with 14 bases between the two germline ends. The CDR3 is 16 amino acids. The DNA for the CDR3 is TGTGCCAGCAGCTTGGGGCTATCAGGGATACAAGAGACCCAGTACTTC. Protein product: CASSLGLSGIQETQYF.

The sample holds one count of this clone. The chain employs TRBV19 and TRBJ1-1, with D possibly matching TRBD1 (6 bases). V lost 3 bases and J 1 base, leaving 12 bases between the germline ends. CDR3 length: 15 residues. Germline CDR1 reads LNHDA; CDR2 reads SQIVND (reference sequence). The CDR3 DNA sequence: TGTGCCAGTAGTATTAGGGGGGTGCCGAACACTGAAGCTTTCTTT. Amino acids: CASSIRGVPNTEAFF.

The chain carries TRBV29-1 and TRBJ2-1, with D possibly matching TRBD2 (5 bases). This CDR3 region has 14 residues. V was trimmed by 3 bases and J by 6 bases, leaving 15 bases between them. Germline V CDR1 and CDR2: SQVTM, ANQGSEA. The CDR3 sequence: CSVDTRVGGNEQFF. The CDR3 DNA follows: TGCAGCGTTGACACTAGGGTCGGAGGCAATGAGCAGTTCTTC.

This clone was counted only a few times. The chain links TRBV5-1 to TRBJ1-5, with D unresolved. CDR1 is SGHRS, CDR2 YFSETQ, per germline. This CDR3 comprises 13 residues. V lost 4 bases and J lost 4, with 9 bases in between. CDR3 in DNA: TGCGCCAGCAGCCCGGCCCCTAATCAGCCCCAGCATTTT. Protein product: CASSPAPNQPQHF. Using reference TRBV5-1 and TRBJ1-5 for the parts outside the CDR3, the full variable domain is KAGVTQTPRYLIKTRGQQVTLSCSPISGHRSVSWYQQTPGQGLQFLFEYFSETQRNKGNFPGRFSGRQFSNSRSEMNVSTLELGDSALYLCASSPAPNQPQHFGDGTRLSIL.

The chain employs TRBV11-2 and TRBJ1-1, with a tentative D call TRBD1 (5 bases). Germline CDR1 and CDR2: SGHAT and FQNNGV. Trimming cost V 1 base and J 10 bases, with 13 bases left between them. The CDR3 loop spans 13 amino acids. DNA of the CDR3: TGTGCCAGCAGCTTAGGTTACCGGCAGGGAGCTTTCTTT. Translating gives CASSLGYRQGAFF.

This clone has only a few counts. V usage is TRBV28 and J usage is TRBJ1-5, with D hard to call. CDR3 length: 12 residues. CDR1 MDHEN and CDR2 SYDVKM come from the germline V gene. V lost 5 bases and J lost 7, with 9 bases in between. The CDR3: CASSLPRQPQHF. DNA of the CDR3: TGTGCCAGCAGTCTCCCAAGGCAGCCCCAGCATTTT.

The V call is TRBV19, the J call TRBJ1-1; TRBD1 matches 7 bases. V lost 3 bases to trimming and J lost 2 bases; unmatched junction nucleotides: 3. From germline, CDR1 is LNHDA and CDR2 SQIVND (reference sequence). The CDR3 consists of 14 residues. The CDR3 loop is CASSMRDRNTEAFF. CDR3 bases: TGTGCCAGTAGTATGAGGGACAGAAACACTGAAGCTTTCTTT.

This rearrangement joins TRBV28 to TRBJ2-1; no reliable D call. V gave up 8 bases and J gave up 0 bases, with 20 bases separating them. This CDR3 is built from 17 residues. Germline CDR1 reads MDHEN; CDR2 reads SYDVKM. The CDR3 bases are TGTGCCAGCCACGCGTATTGGCGAACGAGCTCCTACAATGAGCAGTTCTTC. Its protein product is CASHAYWRTSSYNEQFF.

The chain has TRBV29-1 and TRBJ2-1; D may match TRBD1 or TRBD2 (5 bases each). The CDR3 is 15 residues long. Germline assignment: CDR1 SQVTM and CDR2 ANQGSEA. Trimming cost V 0 bases and J 7 bases, with 16 bases left between them. The CDR3 here is CSVEEAWVGENEQFF. In nucleotides, the CDR3 is TGCAGCGTTGAAGAAGCCTGGGTAGGGGAGAATGAGCAGTTCTTC.

This clone was seen a handful of times. J is TRBJ2-7 and V is TRBV6-1; TRBD1 matches at 8 bases. Germline V gives CDR1 MNHNS, CDR2 SASEGT. The CDR3 consists of 14 residues. Trimming took 3 bases from V and 4 from J; bases not matched to a gene: 5. The CDR3 loop reads CASSESGGLYEQYF. The CDR3 nucleotides are TGTGCCAGCAGTGAGTCAGGGGGCTTATACGAGCAGTACTTC.

The chain uses TRBV28 and TRBJ2-5; D unclear. The CDR3 spans 13 residues. Germline V CDR1 and CDR2: MDHEN, SYDVKM. V lost 5 bases, J lost 6 bases, and 13 bases lay in between. DNA of the CDR3: TGTGCCAGCAGTCCTCGACTCCCACAGACCCAGTACTTC. It specifies CASSPRLPQTQYF.

The V and J genes are TRBV28 and TRBJ1-1; 9 bases match TRBD1. There are 16 residues in the CDR3. V dropped 6 bases and J dropped 1; count of bases not matched to a gene: 9. Per germline, CDR1 MDHEN and CDR2 SYDVKM. In DNA form, the CDR3 reads TGTGCCAGCAGCATCGGACAGGGGCTGTCGAACACTGAAGCTTTCTTT. This translates into CASSIGQGLSNTEAFF.

The chain joins TRBV7-8 to TRBJ2-3; tentatively, D is TRBD1 (6 bases). Trimming removed 6 bases at V and 2 bases at J, with 12 bases between. Germline CDR1 and CDR2: SGHVS and FQNEAQ. CDR3 length: 14 amino acids. The CDR3 sequence is CASSRGQNTDTQYF. The CDR3 nucleotides read TGTGCCAGCAGTCGAGGACAGAACACAGATACGCAGTATTTT.

The chain uses TRBV28 and TRBJ2-3; TRBD2 is a possible D gene (5 bases). V was clipped by 2 bases and J by 0 bases, with 9 bases between them. The CDR3 extends over 15 amino acids. Germline V gives CDR1 MDHEN, CDR2 SYDVKM. The CDR3 DNA sequence: TGTGCCAGCAGTTTAGACGGGGTCAGCACAGATACGCAGTATTTT. Amino acid sequence: CASSLDGVSTDTQYF.

The table lists this clone with a few counts. The V and J genes are TRBV25-1 and TRBJ2-2, with D tentatively TRBD2 (6 bases). Germline CDR1 is MGHDK and CDR2 is SYGVNS. V gave up 0 bases and J gave up 2 bases, with 10 bases separating them. CDR3 length: 16 amino acids. The CDR3, as DNA: TGTGCCAGCAGTGAATACGATGGGACTAACACCGGGGAGCTGTTTTTT. Protein sequence: CASSEYDGTNTGELFF. Combining the CDR3 with reference TRBV25-1 and TRBJ2-2 gives the whole variable domain EADIYQTPRYLVIGTGKKITLECSQTMGHDKMYWYQQDPGMELHLIHYSYGVNSTEKGDLSSESTVSRIRTEHFPLTLESARPSHTSQYLCASSEYDGTNTGELFFGEGSRLTVL.

The rearrangement joins TRBV9 to TRBJ2-3; maybe TRBD1 (5 bases). V lost 5 bases and J lost 5, with 12 bases in between. Germline V gene sequence: CDR1 SGDLS, CDR2 YYNGEE. The CDR3 sequence is 13 residues long. The CDR3 here is CASSEIRVDTQYF. For the CDR3, the DNA is TGTGCCAGCAGTGAAATCAGGGTAGATACGCAGTATTTT.

The rearrangement uses TRBV7-9 and TRBJ2-7; TRBD2 matches at 9 bases. CDR3 size: 15 residues. Trimming cost V 4 bases and J 4 bases; bases outside gene matches: 8. CDR1 and CDR2 from the germline V gene are SEHNR and FQNEAQ (reference sequence). CDR3: CASSWSRAGGYEQYF. The DNA for the CDR3 is TGTGCCAGCAGCTGGAGCCGGGCGGGAGGGTACGAGCAGTACTTC.

This clone was picked up a small number of times. The chain has TRBV21-1 and TRBJ2-1; the D call in the table, TRBD1, was not verified against the DNA. TRBV21-1 is a pseudogene segment. The CDR3 contains 14 residues. CDR3 amino acids: CASSKHPGENEQFF. The CDR3 bases are TGTGCCAGCAGCAAACACCCAGGGGAAAATGAGCAGTTCTTC.

This clone came up once. The V and J genes are TRBV11-2 and TRBJ2-3, with D perhaps being TRBD1 or TRBD2 (6 bases each). CDR1 SGHAT and CDR2 FQNNGV come from the germline V gene. The CDR3 is 14 amino acids. The germline V and J ends were trimmed by 3 bases and 4 bases, with 11 bases remaining between them. The CDR3 nucleotides are TGTGCCAGCAGCTTTGGGGGGCGTCCAGATACGCAGTATTTT. This translates into CASSFGGRPDTQYF.

The rearrangement joins TRBV4-3 to TRBJ2-7; possible D gene TRBD1, 5 bases. The V gene's germline CDR1 is LGHNA and CDR2 YSLEER. V was cut by 0 bases and J by 3 bases, with 9 bases left in between. The CDR3 totals 14 residues. The CDR3 nucleotides read TGCGCCAGCAGCCAAGAGCAGGGTTTCTACGAGCAGTACTTC. Residues: CASSQEQGFYEQYF.

The V call is TRBV27, the J call TRBJ2-2; 10 nucleotides match TRBD2. Germline V gives CDR1 MNHEY, CDR2 SMNVEV (reference sequence). This CDR3 has 15 amino acids. The V gene end was trimmed by 5 bases and the J gene end by 6 bases; junction bases not matched to a gene: 6. The CDR3: CASSTRLAGPGELFF. In nucleotides, the CDR3 is TGTGCCAGCAGTACTCGACTAGCGGGCCCCGGGGAGCTGTTTTTT.

The V and J genes are TRBV5-6 and TRBJ2-1, with 8 positions matching TRBD2. Germline trimming cut 0 bases from V and 7 bases from J; bases unmatched to any gene: 9. The CDR3 consists of 16 residues. CDR1 is SGHDT and CDR2 is YYEEEE in the germline V gene. The DNA for the CDR3 is TGTGCCAGCAGCTTGGCGCTAGCGGGTTATAGGAATGAGCAGTTCTTC. It is translated as CASSLALAGYRNEQFF.

Turning to this clone: One junction end does not reproduce the germline sequence, and a read error may be involved. This specimen includes other DNA sequences encoding the same CDR3. This sequence joins TRBV7-9 and TRBJ2-7; 10 bases are a match to TRBD1. The CDR3 sequence is 19 residues long. The germline CDR1 and CDR2 sequences are SEHNR and FQNEAQ (reference sequence). The CDR3 is CASSLAVRTGGLGSYEQYF. The CDR3 region has the DNA TGTGCCAGCAGCTTAGCGGTGAGGACAGGGGGACTGGGGTCCTACGAGCAATACTTC.

This clone showed up just once. The V and J genes are TRBV15 and TRBJ1-1; a possible D gene is TRBD1 (5 bases). Trimming removed 1 base from V and 1 base from J, with 13 bases in between. From germline, CDR1 is LNHNV and CDR2 YYDKDF (reference sequence). This CDR3 region has 16 residues. CDR3 sequence reads: CATSRVVDSANTEAFF. The CDR3 bases are TGTGCCACCAGCAGAGTAGTAGACAGTGCGAACACTGAAGCTTTCTTT.

For this clone: The sample has other DNA sequences that encode this CDR3 too. This sequence joins TRBV2 and TRBJ2-5; tentative D call: TRBD1 (5 bases). The CDR3 has 13 residues. In germline, CDR1 is SNHLY, CDR2 FYNNEI. The V gene lost 4 bases and the J gene lost 2 bases, with 8 bases spanning the gap. The CDR3 here is CASSGQLQETQYF. CDR3 DNA: TGTGCCAGCAGTGGACAGCTACAAGAGACCCAGTACTTC.